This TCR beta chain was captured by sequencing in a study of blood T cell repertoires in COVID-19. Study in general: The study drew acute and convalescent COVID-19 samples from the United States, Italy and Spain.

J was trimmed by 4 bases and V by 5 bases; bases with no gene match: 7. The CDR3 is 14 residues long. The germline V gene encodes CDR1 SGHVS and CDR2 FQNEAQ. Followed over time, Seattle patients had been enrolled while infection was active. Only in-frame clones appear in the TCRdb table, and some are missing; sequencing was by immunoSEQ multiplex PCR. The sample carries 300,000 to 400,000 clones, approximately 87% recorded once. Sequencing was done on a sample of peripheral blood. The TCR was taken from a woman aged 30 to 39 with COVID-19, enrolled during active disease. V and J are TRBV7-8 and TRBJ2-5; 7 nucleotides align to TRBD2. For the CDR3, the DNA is TGTGCCAGCAGCGCCGGGTGGGGGGGAGAGACCCAGTACTTC. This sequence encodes CASSAGWGGETQYF. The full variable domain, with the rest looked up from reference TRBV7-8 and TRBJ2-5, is GAGVSQSPRYKVAKRGQDVALRCDPISGHVSLFWYQQALGQGPEFLTYFQNEAQLDKSGLPSDRFFAERPEGSVSTLKIQRTQQEDSAVYLCASSAGWGGETQYFGPGTRLLVL.